This T cell receptor beta chain was sequenced for a study of blood T cell repertoires in COVID-19. Study as a whole: Whether acute or convalescent, the COVID-19 samples came from the United States, Italy and Spain. The cDNA or gDNA used as material had been derived from T cells, B-cell-depleted T cells, or PBMCs.

In the original analysis: How many nucleated cells were present was estimated from reference gene primer amplification. This table comes from immunoSEQ multiplex PCR, and its TCRdb copy is limited to in-frame clones, with some not included. V and J calls and clone size are copied from that table; D and trimming were computed from the DNA. The sample consists of 120,000 to 150,000 clones, approximately 90% of them appearing once. The germline V gene has CDR1 LGHDT and CDR2 YNNKEL (reference sequence). The CDR3 extends over 10 amino acids. V dropped 10 bases and J dropped 5 bases, with 8 bases sitting between them.

The TCR was taken from a human donor in a cohort sampled during active COVID-19. The chain combines TRBV3-1 (or the pseudogene TRBV3-2) with TRBJ1-2; possible D gene TRBD1, 5 bases. Input material: peripheral blood. The CDR3 protein is CATRGYGYTF. The CDR3 DNA sequence: TGTGCCACAAGGGGATATGGCTACACCTTC.